This record looks at one T cell receptor beta chain sequence and its context. The antigen is unknown. The germline CDR1 and CDR2 sequences are SGHNT and YYREEE (reference sequence). The CDR3 has 15 amino acids. This specimen belongs to a study of cytomegalovirus exposure and HLA in healthy donors. General study findings and limits: The study flagged approximately 180 TCR beta chains as cytomegalovirus-associated.

PCR employed 60 Vbeta and 13 Jbeta primers. Only in-frame clones appear in the TCRdb table, and some are missing; sequencing was by immunoSEQ multiplex PCR. In all, the sample yields 45,000 to 50,000 clones. The TCR originated in a male donor in good health and CMV-seronegative. The J gene is TRBJ2-5, the V gene TRBV5-4; 10 positions agree with TRBD1. The assigned J gene may be wrong: the sequence end matches TRBJ2-7 better. The material sequenced was PBMCs. As DNA, the CDR3 is TGTGCCAGCAGCTCCCTTGACAGGGGGCGTTACGAGCAGTACTTC. Translation: CASSSLDRGRYEQYF.